Shown below are 9 T cell receptor beta chains from a single sample sequenced in a study of blood T cell repertoires in COVID-19. The table came from immunoSEQ multiplex PCR; TCRdb's copy has only in-frame clones and leaves some out. The sample lists 230,000 or so clones; roughly 80% were seen once. The sample consisted of peripheral blood. The origin of the receptors is a human donor in a cohort sampled during active COVID-19.

This sequence joins TRBV4-3 and TRBJ2-1, with 9 bases that match TRBD1. The CDR3 extends over 15 amino acids. Looked up from germline, CDR1 is LGHNA and CDR2 is YSLEER. Unmatched junction bases numbered 8, after V lost 3 bases and J lost 8 bases. The CDR3 loop reads CASSQPGQGVYEQFF. The CDR3 nucleotides read TGCGCCAGCAGCCAGCCGGGACAGGGCGTCTATGAGCAGTTCTTC.

V gene TRBV9 combines with J gene TRBJ1-1; TRBD1 matches 7 bases. The ends lost 4 bases at V and 0 bases at J; junction bases unmatched: 3. CDR1 is SGDLS and CDR2 is YYNGEE in the germline V gene. The CDR3 is 14 amino acids. The CDR3 DNA is TGTGCCAGCAGCCCGGGACAGCTGAACACTGAAGCTTTCTTT. Protein: CASSPGQLNTEAFF.

In its sample, this clone was seen once. The chain carries TRBV28 and TRBJ2-5; 10 bases agree with TRBD2. Germline CDR1 reads MDHEN; CDR2 reads SYDVKM. The CDR3 spans 17 residues. V lost 3 bases and J lost 5; bases outside the gene matches: 12. CDR3 DNA sequence: TGTGCCAGCAGTTTTGTGGCTAGCGGGAGTGGTTGGGAGACCCAGTACTTC. Its translation is CASSFVASGSGWETQYF.

The chain links TRBV6-5 to TRBJ2-5; 10 bases fit TRBD1. The germline V gene encodes CDR1 MNHEY and CDR2 SVGAGI. V trimming: 7 bases; J trimming: 7 bases; junction bases outside the gene matches: 6. The CDR3 contains 13 residues. The CDR3 loop is CASKTGGGGTQYF. The DNA of the CDR3 is TGTGCCAGCAAGACAGGGGGCGGGGGGACCCAGTACTTC.

This clone was observed a handful of times. V is TRBV3-1 (or the pseudogene TRBV3-2) and J is TRBJ1-2, with D possibly TRBD1 on 5 matching bases. Germline V gene lookup returns CDR1 LGHDT and CDR2 YNNKEL (reference sequence). V gave up 1 base and J gave up 7 bases, with 13 bases separating them. The CDR3 has 14 residues. The CDR3 bases are TGTGCCAGCAGCCAAGTTAACAGGTCTTCTGGCTACACCTTC. Amino acid sequence: CASSQVNRSSGYTF.

A remark on this clone: Different DNA sequences within this sample yield the same CDR3. This rearrangement joins TRBV5-1 to TRBJ2-7; D perhaps matches TRBD1 (5 bases). V lost 0 bases and J 1 base, leaving 11 bases between the germline ends. The CDR3 is made up of 15 amino acids. Germline lookup yields CDR1 SGHRS and CDR2 YFSETQ. CDR3 bases: TGCGCCAGCAGCTTGGTGGCAGGGTCTTCCTACGAGCAGTACTTC. Protein product: CASSLVAGSSYEQYF. The complete variable domain, with remaining parts taken from reference TRBV5-1 and TRBJ2-7, reads KAGVTQTPRYLIKTRGQQVTLSCSPISGHRSVSWYQQTPGQGLQFLFEYFSETQRNKGNFPGRFSGRQFSNSRSEMNVSTLELGDSALYLCASSLVAGSSYEQYFGPGTRLTVT.

The V and J genes are TRBV9 and TRBJ1-2; 7 bases line up with TRBD1. This CDR3 contains 15 residues. CDR1 is SGDLS and CDR2 is YYNGEE in the germline V gene. V gave up 4 bases and J gave up 7 bases; unmatched junction bases: 13. The DNA of the CDR3 is TGTGCCAGCAGCCGGCAGGGGGGTTATGCGGGTGGCTACACCTTC. Its translation: CASSRQGGYAGGYTF.

The table lists this clone with a few counts. The J gene is TRBJ2-7, the V gene TRBV7-9; 9 bases line up with TRBD1. CDR3 size: 15 residues. After removal of 2 bases from V and 0 bases from J, the junction contained 2 bases not matched to a gene. Germline V gives CDR1 SEHNR, CDR2 FQNEAQ (reference sequence). The CDR3 bases are TGTGCCAGCAGCTTATGGGGACAGGGCTCCTACGAGCAGTACTTC. Protein: CASSLWGQGSYEQYF.

J is TRBJ2-1 and V is TRBV19, with D maybe TRBD1 (5 bases). Germline CDR1 is LNHDA and CDR2 is SQIVND (reference sequence). The CDR3 has 12 amino acids. Trimming left V 5 bases short and J 6 bases short, with 8 bases between. The CDR3 sequence: CASSWGVNEQFF. The DNA of the CDR3 is TGTGCCAGTAGTTGGGGCGTCAATGAGCAGTTCTTC.